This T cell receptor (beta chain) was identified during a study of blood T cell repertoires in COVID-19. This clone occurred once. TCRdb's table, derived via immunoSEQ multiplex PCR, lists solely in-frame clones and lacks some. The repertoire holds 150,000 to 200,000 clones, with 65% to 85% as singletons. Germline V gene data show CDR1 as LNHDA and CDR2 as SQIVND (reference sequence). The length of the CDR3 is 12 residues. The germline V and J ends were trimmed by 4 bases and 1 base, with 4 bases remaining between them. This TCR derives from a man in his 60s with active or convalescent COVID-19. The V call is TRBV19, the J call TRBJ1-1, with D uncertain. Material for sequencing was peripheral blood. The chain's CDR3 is CASSTRNTEAFF. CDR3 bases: TGTGCCAGTAGTACCCGGAACACTGAAGCTTTCTTT. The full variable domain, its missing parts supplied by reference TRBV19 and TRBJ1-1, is DGGITQSPKYLFRKEGQNVTLSCEQNLNHDAMYWYRQDPGQGLRLIYYSQIVNDFQKGDIAEGYSVSREKKESFPLTVTSAQKNPTAFYLCASSTRNTEAFFGQGTRLTVV.